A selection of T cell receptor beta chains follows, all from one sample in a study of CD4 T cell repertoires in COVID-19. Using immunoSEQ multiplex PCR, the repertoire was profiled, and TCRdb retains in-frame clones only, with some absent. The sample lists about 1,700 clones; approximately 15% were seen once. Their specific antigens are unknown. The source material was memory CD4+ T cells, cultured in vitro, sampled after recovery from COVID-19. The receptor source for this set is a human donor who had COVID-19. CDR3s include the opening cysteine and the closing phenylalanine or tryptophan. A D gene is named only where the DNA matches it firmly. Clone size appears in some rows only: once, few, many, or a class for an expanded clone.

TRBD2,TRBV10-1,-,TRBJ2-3,TGCGCCCGCTGGGCGCGGCGGGGGGGGGATACGCAGTATTTT,CARWARRGGDTQYF
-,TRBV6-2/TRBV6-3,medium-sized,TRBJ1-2,TGTGCCAGCAGTTCTCGGTCAGGGGATTTAGATGGCTACACCTTC,CASSSRSGDLDGYTF
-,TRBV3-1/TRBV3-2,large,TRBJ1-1,TGTGCCAGCAGCGCCAGGGGTACTGAAGCTTTCTTT,CASSARGTEAFF
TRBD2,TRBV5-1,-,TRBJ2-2,TGCGCCAGCAGCTGGGGGACTCGCGGGGGGCCGAACACCGGGGAGCTGTTTTTT,CASSWGTRGGPNTGELFF
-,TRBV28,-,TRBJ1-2,TGTGCCAGCAGTTTATTGGGGGGCGTCTATGGCTACACCTTC,CASSLLGGVYGYTF
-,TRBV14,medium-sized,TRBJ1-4,TGTGCCAGCAGCCAAGAGAGGGGTGCTAATGAAAAACTGTTTTTT,CASSQERGANEKLFF
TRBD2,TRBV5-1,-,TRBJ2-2,TGCGCCAGCAGTACCGGGACTACGAACACCGGGGAGCTGTTTTTT,CASSTGTTNTGELFF
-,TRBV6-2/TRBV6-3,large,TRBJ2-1,TGTGCCAGCAGTTCGGGACGTTACAATGAGCAGTTCTTC,CASSSGRYNEQFF
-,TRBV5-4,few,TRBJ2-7,TGTGCCAGCAGCTTAGGAGCAGGCGTCAACGAGCAGTACTTC,CASSLGAGVNEQYF
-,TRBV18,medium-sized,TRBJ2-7,TGTGCCAGCTCATCTCAAAACTACGAGCAGTACTTC,CASSSQNYEQYF
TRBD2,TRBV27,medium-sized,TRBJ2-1,TGTGCCAGCAGGCCGGGGGGCCTTAGCGGGAGGGTTATCAATGAGCAGTTCTTC,CASRPGGLSGRVINEQFF
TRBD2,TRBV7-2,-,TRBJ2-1,TGTGCCAGCAGTTCCGGGACTAGCTTGAGGAATGAGCAGTTCTTC,CASSSGTSLRNEQFF
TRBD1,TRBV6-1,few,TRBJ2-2,TGTGCCAGCAGTGAAGCGTGGAGTGGGACAGGGAAGAACACCGGGGAGCTGTTTTTT,CASSEAWSGTGKNTGELFF
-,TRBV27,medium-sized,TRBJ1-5,TGTGCCAGCAGTTTAGGATCGGTTGGCAATCAGCCCCAGCATTTT,CASSLGSVGNQPQHF
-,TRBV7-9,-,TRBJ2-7,TGTGCCAGCAGTTTACAGTTGTACGAGCAGTACTTC,CASSLQLYEQYF
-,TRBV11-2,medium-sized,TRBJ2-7,TGTGCCAGCAGCTTAGGGGGGTTAAACCCCTACGAGCAGTACTTC,CASSLGGLNPYEQYF
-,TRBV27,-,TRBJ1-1,TGTGCCAGCAGTTTGGGGACGGTAATGAACACTGAAGCTTTCTTT,CASSLGTVMNTEAFF
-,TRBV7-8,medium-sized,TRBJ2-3,TGTGCCAGCAGCTTAGTATCAGGGCATGACACAGATACGCAGTATTTT,CASSLVSGHDTDTQYF
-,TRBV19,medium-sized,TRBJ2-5,TGTGCCAGTAGTATACAGGGCTCCCAAGAGACCCAGTACTTC,CASSIQGSQETQYF
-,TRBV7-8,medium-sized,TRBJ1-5,TGTGCCAGCAGCTTAGGGTCGGGGACTAGCAATCAGCCCCAGCATTTT,CASSLGSGTSNQPQHF
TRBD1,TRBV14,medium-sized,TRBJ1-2,TGTGCCAGCAGCCTAACCAGGGGGTTCGGCTACACCTTC,CASSLTRGFGYTF
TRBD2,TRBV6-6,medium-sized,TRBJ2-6,TGTGCCAGCAGCCGACTAGCGGGGAGCTCTGGGGCCAACGTCCTGACTTTC,CASSRLAGSSGANVLTF
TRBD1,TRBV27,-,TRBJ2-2,TGTGCCAGCGCAGTCAGGGGGCGAATTAACACCGGGGAGCTGTTTTTT,CASAVRGRINTGELFF
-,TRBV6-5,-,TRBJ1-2,TGTGCCAGCAGTCGGGGGACATTTGGCTACACCTTC,CASSRGTFGYTF